This T cell receptor beta chain comes out of a study of Graves' ophthalmopathy and Graves' hyperthyroidism. This clonotype was detected many times. Aged 18 to 65, hyperthyroidism patients had been newly diagnosed, with under 2 months' duration. Germline loops: CDR1 SGHRS, CDR2 YFSETQ. Trimming shortened V by 1 base and J by 6 bases, and 11 bases separated the two germline ends. There are 13 residues in the CDR3. As the template, RNA transcripts were used to amplify TCR beta CDR3 regions. First-round RT-PCR with HTBI primers preceded a second-round multiplex PCR. MiXCR, run by TCRdb on the multiplex PCR reads, gives a single entry per CDR3 protein. This table holds about 1.2 million distinct CDR3 sequences, 35% to 45% found once.

Material: peripheral blood or thyroid tissue (not recorded which). The chain combines TRBV5-1 with TRBJ2-7; D gene ambiguous. The TCR was taken from an adult man with Graves' hyperthyroidism. In DNA form, the CDR3 reads TGCGCCAGCAGCTTGTCCGGTTCTGGCGAGCAGTACTTC. This gives the protein CASSLSGSGEQYF.